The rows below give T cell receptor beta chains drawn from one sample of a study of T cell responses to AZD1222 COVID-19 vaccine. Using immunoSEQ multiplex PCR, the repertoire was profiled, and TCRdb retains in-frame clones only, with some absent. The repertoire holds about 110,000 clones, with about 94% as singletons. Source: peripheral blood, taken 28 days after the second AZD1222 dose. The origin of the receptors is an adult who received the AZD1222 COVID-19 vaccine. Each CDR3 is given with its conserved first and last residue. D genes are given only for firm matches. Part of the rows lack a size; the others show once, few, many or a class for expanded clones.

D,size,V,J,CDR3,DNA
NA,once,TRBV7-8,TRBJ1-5,CASSLGRGWNQPQHF,TGTGCCAGCAGCTTAGGAAGGGGGTGGAATCAGCCCCAGCATTTT
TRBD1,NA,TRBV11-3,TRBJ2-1,CASSLRDREPYNEQFF,TGTGCCAGCAGCTTACGAGACAGGGAGCCATACAATGAGCAGTTCTTC
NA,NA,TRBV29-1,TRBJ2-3,CSVEGGPTDTQYF,TGCAGCGTAGAAGGAGGGCCCACAGATACGCAGTATTTT
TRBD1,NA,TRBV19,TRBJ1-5,CASSPPWGTGGNQPQHF,TGTGCCAGTAGTCCCCCGTGGGGGACAGGGGGCAATCAGCCCCAGCATTTT
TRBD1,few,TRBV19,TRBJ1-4,CASTGRDREKLFF,TGTGCCAGTACAGGCCGGGACAGAGAAAAACTGTTTTTT
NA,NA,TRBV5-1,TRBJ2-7,CASSPSPGQPYEQYF,TGCGCCAGCAGCCCGAGCCCAGGGCAACCCTACGAGCAGTACTTC
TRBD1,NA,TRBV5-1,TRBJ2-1,CASSLDRVRIF,TGCGCCAGCAGCTTAGACAGGGTGAGGATCTTC
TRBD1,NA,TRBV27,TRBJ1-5,CASTTGDGQPQHF,TGTGCCAGCACTACAGGGGATGGGCAGCCCCAGCATTTT
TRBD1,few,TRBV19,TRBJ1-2,CASSLSGQATHGYTF,TGTGCCAGTAGTTTATCCGGACAGGCCACTCATGGCTACACCTTC
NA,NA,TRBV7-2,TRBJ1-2,CASSLLTPANYGYTF,TGTGCCAGCAGCTTACTGACACCCGCTAACTATGGCTACACCTTC